This passage covers 26 T cell receptor beta chains from one sample sequenced in a study of tumor and adjacent non-tumor tissue in lung cancer. The template was RNA from unsorted bulk tissue. Distant lung tissue was collected more than 3 cm away from the tumor edge. TCRbeta libraries were built with three rounds of nested PCR, modified from ARM-PCR. One entry per CDR3 protein results from TCRdb running MiXCR on the multiplex PCR reads. This repertoire shows 80,000 to 130,000 distinct CDR3 sequences, roughly two thirds found once; its top ten account for approximately 19%. Sequences were obtained from distant non-tumor lung tissue. These receptors all stem from a young man with non-small cell lung cancer.

This clonotype is medium-sized. The chain carries TRBV11-3 and TRBJ2-1, with D tentatively TRBD2 (6 bases). V was pared by 0 bases and J by 4 bases, with 13 bases between. This CDR3 spans 16 amino acids. CDR1 is SGHNT and CDR2 is YENEEA in the germline V gene. The CDR3 nucleotides are TGTGCCAGCAGCTTAGAGGGGGAACGGGAGTACAATGAGCAGTTCTTC. This translates into CASSLEGEREYNEQFF. Complete variable domain (other parts from reference TRBV11-3 and TRBJ2-1): EAGVVQSPRYKIIEKKQPVAFWCNPISGHNTLYWYLQNLGQGPELLIRYENEEAVDDSQLPKDRFSAERLKGVDSTLKIQPAELGDSAVYLCASSLEGEREYNEQFFGPGTRLTVL.

As for this clonotype: A read error is likely, as this CDR3 ends without the conserved phenylalanine or tryptophan. The chain couples TRBV10-3 to TRBJ2-2; D perhaps matches TRBD1 (7 bases). There are 16 residues in the CDR3. CDR1 and CDR2 from the germline V gene are ENHRY and SYGVKD. The CDR3 nucleotides read TGTGCCATCAATGAGAAAGGAGGGGGCTTAGGAGGGGACCTGTTTTTA. Its protein product is CAINEKGGGLGGDLFL.

This clonotype has a handful of counts. CDR3 in amino acids: CASSQGASSNYGYTF. The CDR3 coding sequence is TGCGCCAGCAGCCAAGGAGCCAGTAGTAACTATGGCTACACCTTC. This chain joins TRBV4-3 and TRBJ1-2; D gene uncertain. Trimming pared 1 base from V and 1 base from J, leaving 10 bases between. CDR3 size: 15 residues. The V gene's germline CDR1 is LGHNA and CDR2 YSLEER.

The chain employs TRBV5-1 and TRBJ2-2; D gene ambiguous. The V end was cut by 0 bases, the J end by 5 bases, with 8 bases between. Germline CDR1 reads SGHRS; CDR2 reads YFSETQ. The CDR3 is 14 amino acids. DNA for the CDR3: TGCGCCAGCAGCTTGGCCGATTCTACCGGGGAGCTGTTTTTT. Residues: CASSLADSTGELFF.

This clonotype was counted ten times or more. The chain recombines TRBV13 with TRBJ2-5; D is possibly TRBD2 (6 bases). The CDR3 runs 12 residues. Germline lookup yields CDR1 PRHDT and CDR2 FYEKMQ (reference sequence). V lost 2 bases to trimming and J lost 5 bases, with 6 bases between them. The CDR3 sequence is CASSLRGETQYF. In DNA, the CDR3 is TGTGCCAGCAGCTTACGGGGGGAGACCCAGTACTTC.

The chain couples TRBV11-3 to TRBJ2-1; unclear D gene. CDR3 size: 15 residues. The V and J ends lost 1 base and 13 bases respectively, with 20 bases between them. CDR1 and CDR2 (germline): SGHNT, YENEEA. CDR3 amino acids: CASSLGQTGGNGQFF. CDR3 sequence (DNA): TGTGCCAGCAGCTTAGGGCAGACTGGCGGCAATGGACAGTTCTTC.

Regarding this clonotype: Here the CDR3 omits its conserved ending phenylalanine or tryptophan, so a read error is the likely source. This chain joins TRBV20-1 and TRBJ1-1, with unresolved D. Germline CDR1 DFQATT, CDR2 SNEGSKA (reference sequence). Deletions cut 6 bases from V and 5 bases from J, with 10 bases between. The CDR3 consists of 11 residues. The CDR3: CSATAGTEAFL. The CDR3 nucleotides read TGCAGTGCCACGGCGGGGACTGAAGCTTTCCTT.

This clonotype was observed a handful of times. This may be a read error, as it is one base from a much larger clone. V is TRBV6-6 and J is TRBJ2-7; 10 nucleotides line up with TRBD2. The CDR3 has 13 amino acids. Germline CDR1 is MNHNY and CDR2 is SVGAGI (reference sequence). CDR3 DNA sequence: TGTACCAGCCTACTAGCGGGATCCCCCGAGCAGTACTTC. As protein: CTSLLAGSPEQYF.

The V and J genes are TRBV11-2 and TRBJ2-3; TRBD2 agrees at 10 bases. This CDR3 has 15 amino acids. After removal of 2 bases from V and 14 bases from J, the junction contained 13 bases not matched to a gene. Germline V gives CDR1 SGHAT, CDR2 FQNNGV. This chain's CDR3 is CASSLRMLAGVGRYF. CDR3 in DNA: TGTGCCAGCAGCTTAAGGATGCTAGCGGGAGTAGGCCGGTATTTT.

The chain recombines TRBV19 with TRBJ2-1, with 8 bases matching TRBD1. Germline CDR1 and CDR2: LNHDA and SQIVND (reference sequence). CDR3 length: 16 residues. J was trimmed by 7 bases and V by 4 bases; bases with no gene match: 12. The CDR3 DNA follows: TGTGCCAGTAGTACCTACGCGGGACAGGTAGCGAATGAGCAGTTCTTC. It encodes CASSTYAGQVANEQFF.

Ten or more counts support this clonotype. This chain connects TRBV5-6 to TRBJ2-2, with D possibly TRBD1 on 6 matching bases. There are 18 residues in the CDR3. Germline CDR1 SGHDT, CDR2 YYEEEE. The ends were cut back, 3 bases at V and 6 bases at J, with 24 bases in the middle. The CDR3 loop reads CASSSAILQGLRAGELFF. The CDR3 DNA reads TGTGCCAGCAGCTCCGCAATATTACAGGGTCTGAGGGCCGGGGAGCTGTTTTTT.

A word on this clonotype: The germline gene is not matched at one end of the junction; a read error may be the cause. V usage is TRBV5-1 and J usage is TRBJ2-1; no clear D gene. Germline values: CDR1 SGHRS, CDR2 YFSETQ. The CDR3 spans 14 residues. The CDR3 loop reads CASSLGGSSNEQYF. CDR3 DNA sequence: TGCGCCAGCTCCCTGGGCGGTTCATCCAATGAGCAATACTTC.

In its sample, this clonotype was seen once. Germline is not matched at one junction end, which may reflect a read error. V usage is TRBV12-3 or TRBV12-4 and J usage is TRBJ2-2; D remains ambiguous. This CDR3 has 13 residues. The CDR3 loop is CTSSLSSDGELFF. The CDR3 DNA reads TGTACCAGCAGTTTAAGTTCCGACGGGGAGCTGTTTTTT.

A note on this clonotype: A read error is possible here, since a much larger clone lies one base away. The genes are TRBV5-4 and TRBJ2-1, with 11 bases aligning to TRBD2. Germline V lookup: CDR1 SGHNT, CDR2 YYREEE (reference sequence). This CDR3 has 17 residues. J was trimmed by 2 bases and V by 4 bases; bases with no gene match: 8. The CDR3 protein is CASSPGLAVGPYNEQFF. CDR3 in DNA: TGTGCCAGCAGCCCGGGACTAGCGGTAGGACCCTACAATGAGCAGTTCTTC.

A note on this clonotype: One junction end does not reproduce the germline sequence, and a read error may be involved. The chain recombines TRBV6-5 with TRBJ1-4; D unclear. Germline V gene data show CDR1 as MNHEY and CDR2 as SVGAGI. This CDR3 contains 15 residues. The CDR3 loop is CASCFTASTSEKLFF. The DNA of the CDR3 is TGTGCCAGCTGCTTTACAGCCTCAACTAGTGAAAAACTGTTTTTT.

In the case of this clonotype: At one boundary the junction diverges from the germline segment, which might be a read error. The chain links TRBV20-1 to TRBJ2-7; TRBD1 agrees at 10 bases. The CDR3 contains 14 residues. CDR1 and CDR2 (germline): DFQATT, SNEGSKA (reference sequence). CDR3 residues: CSAILTGGSSELYF. In DNA form, the CDR3 reads TGCAGTGCTATCCTGACAGGGGGCTCTAGCGAGCTGTACTTC.

For this clonotype: Germline and junction disagree at one end, which may indicate a read error. This chain links TRBV6-5 with TRBJ2-2; TRBD1 is a possible D gene (6 bases). The germline gives CDR1 MNHEY, CDR2 SVGAGI. This CDR3 comprises 14 residues. The CDR3 DNA reads TGTGCCAGCAGAGAGGCAGGGGATAACGGGGAACTGTTTTTT. Translation: CASREAGDNGELFF.

Worth noting for this clonotype: The junction departs from the called germline gene at one end, perhaps through a read error. The chain couples TRBV4-2 to TRBJ2-5, with 9 nucleotides matching TRBD2. The CDR3 loop spans 15 amino acids. Germline values: CDR1 LGHNA, CDR2 YNFKEQ. The CDR3 region has the DNA TGTGTCAGCAGCCAAGAGGCGGGGGGGCGAGATACCCAGTACTTC. Protein product: CVSSQEAGGRDTQYF.

This chain connects TRBV7-9 to TRBJ1-6, with D unclear. Germline-derived CDR1 and CDR2 are SEHNR and FQNEAQ (reference sequence). V lost 3 bases, J lost 7 bases, and 4 bases lay in between. The CDR3 has 12 residues. The CDR3 loop reads CASSFDNSPLHF. The DNA of the CDR3 is TGTGCCAGCAGCTTTGACAATTCACCCCTCCACTTT.

This clonotype was counted at least ten times. The chain uses TRBV7-9 and TRBJ2-3, with 9 bases lining up with TRBD2. The germline V gene has CDR1 SEHNR and CDR2 FQNEAQ (reference sequence). The CDR3 loop spans 15 amino acids. The V and J ends lost 1 base and 4 bases, in that order; junction bases with no gene match: 3. CDR3 nucleotides: TGTGCCAGCAGCTTAGGCGGGGGGGGACCAGATACGCAGTATTTT. Amino acid sequence: CASSLGGGGPDTQYF.

This clonotype was seen at least ten times. The CDR3 sequence: CATAGGGINTGELFF. In DNA, the CDR3 is TGTGCCACCGCCGGAGGGGGGATTAACACCGGGGAGCTGTTTTTT. The V and J genes are TRBV6-5 and TRBJ2-2; D possibly matches TRBD1 or TRBD2 (6 bases each). Germline V gene lookup returns CDR1 MNHEY and CDR2 SVGAGI. The V gene lost 10 bases and the J gene lost 2 bases, with 17 bases spanning the gap. The length of the CDR3 is 15 residues.

This clonotype was detected only once. This sequence may be a read error, since a much larger clone differs from it by one base. The chain recombines TRBV5-6 with TRBJ2-3; D not resolved. The CDR3 contains 14 residues. Germline values: CDR1 SGHDT, CDR2 YYEEEE. The CDR3, as DNA: TGTGCCAACAGCCCAACGGACAGCACAGATACGCAGTATTTT. As protein: CANSPTDSTDTQYF.

On this clonotype: Just one base apart from a much larger clone, this may be a read error. Given the absence of the conserved phenylalanine or tryptophan at the CDR3 end, a read error is likely. The chain has TRBV24-1 and TRBJ2-1; 12 bases map to TRBD1. With V trimmed by 4 bases and J by 8 bases, 8 bases remained unmatched. The CDR3 length is 16 residues. CDR1 and CDR2 (germline): KGHDR, SFDVKD. The CDR3: CATSDLRGQGADEQFI. CDR3 DNA: TGTGCCACCAGTGACCTCCGGGGACAGGGGGCCGATGAGCAGTTCATC.

This rearrangement joins TRBV6-5 to TRBJ2-7; D unclear. Germline CDR1 is MNHEY and CDR2 is SVGAGI. V lost 0 bases and J lost 0, with 9 bases in between. The CDR3 runs to 15 residues. The CDR3 region has the DNA TGTGCCAGCAGTTACTCTGAGGTGGGCTCCTACGAGCAGTACTTC. Amino acid sequence: CASSYSEVGSYEQYF.

This clonotype was observed a few times. This sequence joins TRBV28 and TRBJ2-5, with D possibly being TRBD1 (5 bases). Looked up from germline, CDR1 is MDHEN and CDR2 is SYDVKM. CDR3 length equals 15 residues. V gave up 4 bases and J gave up 5 bases, with 17 bases separating them. The CDR3 DNA sequence: TGTGCCAGCAGTTCACAGGACGGGCTCGGCGAGACCCAGTACTTC. Amino acid sequence: CASSSQDGLGETQYF.

The chain joins TRBV6-2 or TRBV6-3 to TRBJ2-2; a possible D gene is TRBD2 (6 bases). The CDR3 has 17 amino acids. Germline lookup yields CDR1 MNHEY and CDR2 SVGEGT. V lost 8 bases and J lost 0, with 19 bases in between. CDR3 DNA sequence: TGTGCCAGCGGGGGAGGCAGGCGTCACGCGAACACCGGGGAGCTGTTTTTT. As protein: CASGGGRRHANTGELFF.